The 24 T cell receptor beta chains below come from one sample, sequenced in a study of blood T cell repertoires in COVID-19. The assay was immunoSEQ multiplex PCR, and TCRdb's table has in-frame clones only and misses some. The repertoire holds under 45,000 clones, with over 80% as singletons. Sequencing was performed on peripheral blood. The source is a human donor in a cohort sampled during active COVID-19.

The chain combines TRBV6-5 with TRBJ2-7, with TRBD1 identical over 9 bases. CDR1 is MNHEY, CDR2 SVGAGI, per germline. Losses at the gene ends were 5 bases for V and 3 bases for J; bases not matched to a gene: 8. The CDR3 length is 15 residues. The CDR3 protein is CASSPRTGARYEQYF. CDR3 sequence (DNA): TGTGCCAGCAGTCCGAGGACAGGGGCCCGCTACGAGCAGTACTTC.

This sequence joins TRBV19 and TRBJ2-7; weak D call: TRBD2 (6 bases). This CDR3 is built from 14 residues. The V gene lost 7 bases and the J gene lost 0 bases, with 13 bases spanning the gap. CDR1 is LNHDA, CDR2 SQIVND, per germline (reference sequence). CDR3 DNA: TGTGCCAGTACCGAGCGGGCGTCCTCCTACGAGCAGTACTTC. Amino acid sequence: CASTERASSYEQYF.

The chain is built from TRBV6-1 and TRBJ1-6; 10 bases align to TRBD1. CDR1 and CDR2 from the germline V gene are MNHNS and SASEGT. The CDR3 covers 16 residues. Losses at the gene ends were 3 bases for V and 9 bases for J; bases not matched to a gene: 8. CDR3 nucleotide sequence: TGTGCCAGCAGTGAGATGGTTTGGACAGGGGGTTCACCCCTCCACTTT. Translated: CASSEMVWTGGSPLHF.

The rearrangement links TRBV18 to TRBJ2-1; D is perhaps TRBD2 (5 bases). This CDR3 comprises 15 residues. V lost 3 bases and J lost 2, with 11 bases in between. Germline loops: CDR1 KGHSH, CDR2 LQKENI. The CDR3 here is CASSPGIGTYNEQFF. The CDR3 DNA reads TGTGCCAGCTCACCGGGGATCGGGACCTACAATGAGCAGTTCTTC.

The chain recombines TRBV6-6 with TRBJ1-2, with D possibly matching TRBD1 (6 bases). From germline, CDR1 is MNHNY and CDR2 SVGAGI (reference sequence). The CDR3 is made up of 13 amino acids. V dropped 4 bases and J dropped 5 bases, with 11 bases sitting between them. The CDR3 is CASSFGQKYGYTF. The CDR3 DNA reads TGTGCCAGCAGTTTTGGACAGAAATATGGCTACACCTTC.

The V gene is TRBV9, the J gene TRBJ2-5, with 9 bases aligning to TRBD2. Germline V CDR1 and CDR2: SGDLS, YYNGEE. V trimming: 4 bases; J trimming: 5 bases; junction bases outside the gene matches: 6. This CDR3 spans 14 amino acids. The CDR3 DNA is TGTGCCAGCAGCCCCGGACTAGCGAAGGAGACCCAGTACTTC. It is translated as CASSPGLAKETQYF.

The chain joins TRBV5-5 to TRBJ1-4; D is undetermined. V lost 1 base to trimming and J lost 2 bases, with 9 bases between them. Germline V gene lookup returns CDR1 SGHKS and CDR2 YYEKEE (reference sequence). The CDR3 loop spans 15 amino acids. The CDR3 region is CASSLSGGTNEKLFF. For the CDR3, the DNA is TGTGCCAGCAGCTTGTCGGGAGGCACTAATGAAAAACTGTTTTTT.

This clone was observed a single time. The chain has TRBV5-1 and TRBJ1-1, with 8 bases identical to TRBD1. CDR3 length: 14 residues. Germline CDR1 reads SGHRS; CDR2 reads YFSETQ. V shed 2 bases, J shed 5 bases, and the junction held 5 bases outside the gene matches. This CDR3 is CASSFKTGGTEAFF. The CDR3 DNA reads as TGCGCCAGCAGCTTCAAAACAGGGGGTACTGAAGCTTTCTTT.

This sequence joins TRBV6-5 and TRBJ2-5; 7 nucleotides line up with TRBD2. The germline V gene encodes CDR1 MNHEY and CDR2 SVGAGI. J was trimmed by 4 bases and V by 8 bases; bases with no gene match: 4. The CDR3 has 12 residues. This CDR3 reads CASGGLRETQYF. CDR3 DNA: TGTGCCAGCGGGGGACTAAGAGAGACCCAGTACTTC.

The chain uses TRBV5-1 and TRBJ2-7; D not certain. This CDR3 has 12 amino acids. V dropped 3 bases and J dropped 0 bases, with 4 bases sitting between them. Germline V lookup: CDR1 SGHRS, CDR2 YFSETQ. This CDR3 reads CASSSSSYEQYF. DNA for the CDR3: TGCGCCAGCAGCTCCAGCTCCTACGAGCAGTACTTC. The entire variable domain, with the rest obtained from reference TRBV5-1 and TRBJ2-7, is as follows: KAGVTQTPRYLIKTRGQQVTLSCSPISGHRSVSWYQQTPGQGLQFLFEYFSETQRNKGNFPGRFSGRQFSNSRSEMNVSTLELGDSALYLCASSSSSYEQYFGPGTRLTVT.

This chain uses TRBV3-1 (or the pseudogene TRBV3-2) with TRBJ2-7; 7 bases line up with TRBD1. The CDR3 sequence is 15 residues long. The trim removed 2 bases at V and 5 bases at J, leaving 9 bases unmatched. CDR1 LGHDT and CDR2 YNNKEL come from the germline V gene (reference sequence). The CDR3 protein is CASSQPQGSRNEQYF. Written as DNA, the CDR3 is TGTGCCAGCAGCCAACCACAGGGGAGTCGAAACGAGCAGTACTTC.

The chain's CDR3 is CASGRQGIDLITNTEAFF. Here the CDR3 DNA reads TGTGCCAGCGGAAGACAGGGAATCGACCTAATCACGAACACTGAAGCTTTCTTT. The gene calls are TRBV21-1 and TRBJ1-1; TRBD1 is the table's D call and was not checked against the DNA. TRBV21-1 is described as a pseudogene. The CDR3 contains 18 residues.

V usage is TRBV5-1 and J usage is TRBJ1-1, with TRBD1 identical over 9 bases. CDR1 and CDR2 from the germline V gene are SGHRS and YFSETQ. This CDR3 comprises 14 residues. J gave up 9 bases and V 2 bases, and 8 bases lay outside the gene matches. The CDR3 loop reads CASSFSRDRAKAFF. CDR3 DNA: TGCGCCAGCAGCTTTTCCCGGGACAGGGCCAAAGCTTTCTTT.

V and J are TRBV6-5 and TRBJ1-5; D is unresolved. Trimming removed 6 bases at V and 2 bases at J, with 11 bases between. Germline values: CDR1 MNHEY, CDR2 SVGAGI. This CDR3 has 14 amino acids. The CDR3 spells CASSQDSGNQPQHF. CDR3 nucleotides: TGTGCCAGCAGCCAGGACTCGGGCAATCAGCCCCAGCATTTT.

This chain connects TRBV6-2 or TRBV6-3 to TRBJ2-2, with 7 bases lining up with TRBD2. CDR3 length: 15 residues. With 0 bases clipped from V and 3 bases from J, the junction kept 1 base outside the gene matches. CDR1 and CDR2 (germline): MNHEY, SVGEGT. In DNA, the CDR3 is TGTGCCAGCAGTTACTCGGGGAGGGACACCGGGGAGCTGTTTTTT. It is translated as CASSYSGRDTGELFF.

The sample holds one count of this clone. The chain has TRBV9 and TRBJ2-7, with D tentatively TRBD2 (6 bases). CDR3 length equals 17 residues. V lost 5 bases and J lost 2, with 23 bases in between. Germline-derived CDR1 and CDR2 are SGDLS and YYNGEE. CDR3: CASRGGTRGGPTYEQYF. CDR3 sequence (DNA): TGTGCCAGCAGGGGGGGTACAAGGGGTGGCCCCACCTACGAGCAGTACTTC.

The V and J genes are TRBV4-3 and TRBJ1-2, with 7 bases aligning to TRBD1. V shed 4 bases and J 1 base; nucleotides not matched to a gene: 12. Germline V gene data show CDR1 as LGHNA and CDR2 as YSLEER. The CDR3 is 17 residues long. The CDR3 protein is CASSPSLGGQLNYGYTF. CDR3 nucleotide sequence: TGCGCCAGCAGCCCGTCGCTAGGGGGACAGCTTAACTATGGCTACACCTTC.

This clone was counted once. V and J are TRBV6-5 and TRBJ1-1; no definite D call. In germline, CDR1 is MNHEY, CDR2 SVGAGI. Trimming took 2 bases from V and 1 from J, leaving 5 bases between them. The CDR3 has 13 residues. The CDR3 DNA sequence: TGTGCCAGCAGTTACCTATCGAACACTGAAGCTTTCTTT. Amino acid sequence: CASSYLSNTEAFF.

This clone was seen just once. The chain is built from TRBV3-1 (or the pseudogene TRBV3-2) and TRBJ1-4, with D possibly TRBD1 on 6 matching bases. CDR1 LGHDT and CDR2 YNNKEL come from the germline V gene (reference sequence). CDR3 length: 12 amino acids. The V end was cut by 1 base, the J end by 13 bases, with 10 bases between. CDR3 bases: TGTGCCAGCAGCCAAGCAGCAGGGGCACTGTTTTTT. Its protein product is CASSQAAGALFF.

The chain is built from TRBV7-2 and TRBJ2-5; 8 nucleotides match TRBD1. Germline loops: CDR1 SGHTA, CDR2 FQGNSA. With V trimmed by 3 bases and J by 5 bases, 5 bases remained unmatched. CDR3 length: 14 residues. The CDR3 DNA reads TGTGCCAGCAGCTTTCAGGGGGCCCGGGAGACCCAGTACTTC. Translation: CASSFQGARETQYF.

V is TRBV6-5 and J is TRBJ1-6; the match to TRBD1 covers 7 bases. This CDR3 comprises 15 residues. The V gene's germline CDR1 is MNHEY and CDR2 SVGAGI. Trimming at V came to 7 bases and at J to 6 bases, leaving 9 bases not matched to a gene. CDR3 nucleotides: TGTGCCAGCAAGAGGACACAGGGGTCTAATTCACCCCTCCACTTT. Translation: CASKRTQGSNSPLHF.

This rearrangement joins TRBV12-3 or TRBV12-4 to TRBJ1-2, with TRBD1 identical over 9 bases. The CDR3 runs to 13 residues. V dropped 6 bases and J dropped 8; count of bases not matched to a gene: 7. The CDR3 sequence: CASRRTGAGGYTF. The CDR3 region has the DNA TGTGCCAGCAGGCGGACAGGGGCCGGGGGCTACACCTTC.

The V and J genes are TRBV11-1 and TRBJ1-4; TRBD1 matches 9 bases. V was clipped by 5 bases and J by 7 bases; unmatched bases: 5. The CDR3 runs 14 residues. The germline gives CDR1 SGHAT, CDR2 FQDESV (reference sequence). The CDR3 DNA sequence: TGTGCCAGCAGCAAGGACAGGGGCGGTGAAAAACTGTTTTTT. Its translation is CASSKDRGGEKLFF.

The chain uses TRBV10-3 and TRBJ2-1, with 13 bases matching TRBD2. CDR1 is ENHRY, CDR2 SYGVKD, per germline. CDR3 length: 16 residues. V lost 0 bases to trimming and J lost 7 bases; unmatched junction nucleotides: 3. As DNA, the CDR3 is TGTGCCATCAGTGAGTCAGGGGGACTAGCGGGAAATGAGCAGTTCTTC. It encodes CAISESGGLAGNEQFF.